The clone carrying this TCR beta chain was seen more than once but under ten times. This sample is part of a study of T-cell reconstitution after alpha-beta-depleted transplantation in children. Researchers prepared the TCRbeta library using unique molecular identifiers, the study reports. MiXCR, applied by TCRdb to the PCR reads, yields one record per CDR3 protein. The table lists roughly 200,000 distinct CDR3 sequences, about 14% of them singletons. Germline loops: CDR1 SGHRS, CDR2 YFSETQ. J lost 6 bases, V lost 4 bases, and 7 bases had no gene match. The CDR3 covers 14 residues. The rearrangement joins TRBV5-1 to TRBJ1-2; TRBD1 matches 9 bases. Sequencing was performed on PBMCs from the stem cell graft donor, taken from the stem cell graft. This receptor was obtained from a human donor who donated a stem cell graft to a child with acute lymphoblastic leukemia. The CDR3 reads CASSRGTGSDGYTF. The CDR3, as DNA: TGCGCCAGCAGCCGAGGGACAGGGTCAGATGGCTACACCTTC. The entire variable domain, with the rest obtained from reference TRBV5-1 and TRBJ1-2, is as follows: KAGVTQTPRYLIKTRGQQVTLSCSPISGHRSVSWYQQTPGQGLQFLFEYFSETQRNKGNFPGRFSGRQFSNSRSEMNVSTLELGDSALYLCASSRGTGSDGYTFGSGTRLTVV.